This passage covers 23 T cell receptor beta chains from one sample sequenced in a study of CD8+CD57+ T cells in acquired aplastic anemia. Sequenced patients had shown CD8+CD57+ cell expansion by flow cytometry. Genomic DNA was employed as the template in profiling TCR beta VDJ and CDR3. TCRdb analysed the reads with MiXCR anew, one entry per CDR3 protein. This table holds 150,000 or so distinct CDR3 sequences, about half found once. The sequencing input was sorted CD4+, CD8+, or CD8+CD57+ T cells (not recorded which) from PBMCs. The receptors derive from a human donor with aplastic anemia.

This clonotype has a count of ten or more. The CDR3 protein is CASSLQSSYNSPLHF. CDR3 coding DNA: TGTGCCAGCAGTTTACAGAGCTCCTATAATTCACCCCTCCACTTT. This chain uses TRBV6-5 with TRBJ1-6; no clear D gene. Trimming pared 4 bases from V and 0 bases from J, leaving 7 bases between. This CDR3 is built from 15 residues. Germline CDR1 is MNHEY and CDR2 is SVGAGI.

This clonotype was detected a few times. The DNA of the CDR3 is TGCAGTGCTACGGGACCATCTGAAGAGACCCAGTACTTC. Residues: CSATGPSEETQYF. J is TRBJ2-5 and V is TRBV20-1; D assignment may be TRBD1 or TRBD2 (5 bases each). The CDR3 is 13 amino acids. The V end was cut by 4 bases, the J end by 3 bases, with 12 bases between. Germline-derived CDR1 and CDR2 are DFQATT and SNEGSKA (reference sequence).

The rearrangement uses TRBV29-1 and TRBJ1-2; D might be TRBD1 (6 bases). Germline CDR1 is SQVTM and CDR2 is ANQGSEA. The CDR3 covers 12 residues. The ends were cut back, 3 bases at V and 4 bases at J, with 9 bases in the middle. CDR3 nucleotide sequence: TGCAGCGTTGACAGGGGAGGCTATGGCTACACCTTC. This gives the protein CSVDRGGYGYTF.

To note about this clonotype: As the CDR3 is not closed by the conserved phenylalanine or tryptophan, this likely results from a read error. The V call is TRBV5-1, the J call TRBJ1-4; D uncertain. The CDR3 is 15 residues long. V gave up 0 bases and J gave up 8 bases, with 14 bases separating them. Germline V gene sequence: CDR1 SGHRS, CDR2 YFSETQ. CDR3: CASSLGAPDGEKLFL. In DNA form, the CDR3 reads TGCGCCAGCAGCTTGGGGGCCCCGGACGGAGAAAAACTGTTTCTT.

For this clonotype: It may be a read error: a sequence one base away is much more abundant. The gene calls are TRBV5-4 and TRBJ1-2; D gene unclear. V lost 1 base, J lost 8 bases, and 12 bases lay in between. The CDR3 runs to 13 residues. Germline-derived CDR1 and CDR2 are SGHNT and YYREEE (reference sequence). In DNA form, the CDR3 reads TGTGCCAGCAGCTTGAAAGGCTTAGGGGGCTACACCTTC. This gives the protein CASSLKGLGGYTF.

Details on this clonotype: This may be a read error, as it is one base from a much larger clone. This rearrangement joins TRBV5-6 to TRBJ1-6, with 7 nucleotides matching TRBD1. Germline CDR1 SGHDT, CDR2 YYEEEE. This CDR3 comprises 15 residues. This CDR3 reads CVSSFIQGSNSPLHF. CDR3 coding DNA: TGTGTCAGCAGCTTTATACAGGGGTCGAATTCACCCCTCCACTTT.

About this clonotype: This may be a read error: a much more frequent sequence differs by one nucleotide. This chain connects TRBV5-8 to TRBJ2-4; D tentatively reads TRBD1 or TRBD2 (5 bases each). Germline V lookup: CDR1 SGHTS, CDR2 YDEGEE. CDR3 size: 14 residues. The CDR3 DNA sequence: TGTGCCAGCAGCGGGACGGTAGCCAAAAACACTCAGTACTTC. Its protein product is CASSGTVAKNTQYF.

In its sample, this clonotype was seen once. The V call is TRBV7-6, the J call TRBJ2-5; perhaps D is TRBD1 or TRBD2 (6 bases each). Per the germline V gene, CDR1 is SGHVS and CDR2 is FNYEAQ. CDR3 length equals 14 residues. Trimming left V 1 base short and J 5 bases short, with 11 bases between. CDR3 amino acids: CASSLGGGPETQYF. DNA of the CDR3: TGTGCCAGCAGCTTAGGTGGGGGGCCTGAGACCCAGTACTTC.

Note on this clonotype: Relative to the germline gene, one junction end is altered; a read error may explain this. V is TRBV11-3 and J is TRBJ2-5, with 9 bases lining up with TRBD1. The CDR3 runs to 16 residues. Germline V gene data show CDR1 as SGHNT and CDR2 as YENEEA. The CDR3, as DNA: TGTGCCAGCAGCTTAGAGGGACAGGGTAGGAGAGGGACCCAGTATTTC. Translated, it gives CASSLEGQGRRGTQYF.

This clonotype was picked up many times. The chain joins TRBV7-3 to TRBJ2-2, with 7 bases that match TRBD2. Per germline, CDR1 SGHTA and CDR2 FQGTGA. The CDR3 is 15 amino acids. J gave up 0 bases and V 5 bases, and 3 bases lay outside the gene matches. CDR3 amino acids: CASSPGRSNTGELFF. DNA for the CDR3: TGTGCCAGCAGCCCCGGGAGGTCGAACACCGGGGAGCTGTTTTTT.

The V and J genes are TRBV5-1 and TRBJ2-1, with 14 bases lining up with TRBD2. Germline V gene lookup returns CDR1 SGHRS and CDR2 YFSETQ. The CDR3 spans 20 residues. Unmatched junction bases numbered 8, after V lost 0 bases and J lost 0 bases. CDR3 nucleotides: TGCGCCAGCAGCTTGGGACTAGCGGGGGGGTCGTTTAGCTCCTACAATGAGCAGTTCTTC. This sequence encodes CASSLGLAGGSFSSYNEQFF.

This clonotype has at least ten counts. The V and J genes are TRBV18 and TRBJ2-7; D remains unclear. The V gene lost 3 bases and the J gene lost 1 base, with 10 bases spanning the gap. CDR3 length: 14 residues. Germline assignment: CDR1 KGHSH and CDR2 LQKENI. This CDR3 is CASSPMGKSYEQYV. CDR3 nucleotide sequence: TGTGCCAGCTCACCCATGGGTAAATCCTACGAGCAGTACGTC.

The V call is TRBV7-3, the J call TRBJ1-1; 9 nucleotides line up with TRBD1. The CDR3 is 16 amino acids. The germline V gene has CDR1 SGHTA and CDR2 FQGTGA. J gave up 0 bases and V 5 bases, and 7 bases lay outside the gene matches. The CDR3 DNA follows: TGTGCCAGCAGCCCGAAGGGACAGGGTTTGAACACTGAAGCTTTCTTT. It yields the protein CASSPKGQGLNTEAFF.

This clonotype showed up just a few times. The rearrangement joins TRBV9 to TRBJ1-2; D uncertain. Per the germline V gene, CDR1 is SGDLS and CDR2 is YYNGEE. CDR3 length: 12 amino acids. V was clipped by 4 bases and J by 6 bases, with 10 bases between them. CDR3 residues: CASSPDADGYTF. The CDR3 DNA reads as TGTGCCAGCAGCCCTGACGCTGATGGCTACACCTTC.

The chain has TRBV19 and TRBJ1-2, with 9 bases aligning to TRBD1. Germline CDR1 LNHDA, CDR2 SQIVND (reference sequence). V was clipped by 7 bases and J by 7 bases; unmatched bases: 13. The CDR3 has 15 residues. The CDR3 bases are TGTGCCAGTAATATTCCGGGACAGGGAGTAGGTGGCTACACCTTC. The encoded protein is CASNIPGQGVGGYTF.

The chain employs TRBV2 and TRBJ1-5; the D is unclear. This CDR3 contains 14 residues. The V and J ends lost 0 bases and 6 bases respectively, with 9 bases between them. Germline CDR1 SNHLY, CDR2 FYNNEI. This chain's CDR3 is CASSEAEKFQPQHF. For the CDR3, the DNA is TGTGCCAGCAGTGAAGCAGAGAAATTTCAGCCCCAGCATTTT. The full variable domain, in which reference TRBV2 and TRBJ1-5 provide the parts outside the CDR3, is EPEVTQTPSHQVTQMGQEVILRCVPISNHLYFYWYRQILGQKVEFLVSFYNNEISEKSEIFDDQFSVERPDGSNFTLKIRSTKLEDSAMYFCASSEAEKFQPQHFGDGTRLSIL.

This clonotype was detected only once. The chain recombines TRBV10-3 with TRBJ2-7; 11 nucleotides agree with TRBD1. The length of the CDR3 is 15 residues. The V gene's germline CDR1 is ENHRY and CDR2 SYGVKD. Trimming removed 8 bases from V and 3 bases from J; junction bases left unmatched: 9. The CDR3 DNA is TGTGCCATCGGCAAACCCGGGACAGGGGGCTACGAGCAGTACTTC. It yields the protein CAIGKPGTGGYEQYF.

This sequence joins TRBV4-2 and TRBJ1-1, with 11 bases identical to TRBD1. The CDR3 has 15 amino acids. Trimming removed 2 bases from V and 4 bases from J; junction bases left unmatched: 3. CDR1 and CDR2 (germline): LGHNA, YNFKEQ. The DNA for the CDR3 is TGTGCCAGCAGCCAACCGGACAGGGGGCTCACTGAAGCTTTCTTT. Translated, it gives CASSQPDRGLTEAFF.

This clonotype was recorded many times. The chain joins TRBV5-6 to TRBJ1-6; weak D call: TRBD1 (5 bases). The CDR3 is 14 amino acids. Germline V gene lookup returns CDR1 SGHDT and CDR2 YYEEEE. Trimming took off 1 base at V and 7 bases at J, with 9 bases between the two ends. CDR3 in amino acids: CASSLQGMNSPLHF. CDR3 bases: TGTGCCAGCAGCTTGCAGGGCATGAATTCACCCCTCCACTTT.

The V and J genes are TRBV29-1 and TRBJ1-1, with 8 bases lining up with TRBD1. This CDR3 is built from 14 residues. The V segment lost 7 bases and the J segment 1 base; nucleotides outside the gene matches: 8. Germline CDR1 is SQVTM and CDR2 is ANQGSEA. The CDR3, as DNA: TGCAGCGGGGAAACAGGGGGGGGGAACACTGAAGCTTTCTTT. This gives the protein CSGETGGGNTEAFF. Filled out from reference TRBV29-1 and TRBJ1-1, the complete variable domain reads SAVISQKPSRDICQRGTSLTIQCQVDSQVTMMFWYRQQPGQSLTLIATANQGSEATYESGFVIDKFPISRPNLTFSTLTVSNMSPEDSSIYLCSGETGGGNTEAFFGQGTRLTVV.

This chain connects TRBV15 to TRBJ1-6; tentatively, D is TRBD1 (5 bases). Trimming stripped 0 bases from V and 9 bases from J, with 6 bases between. Per the germline V gene, CDR1 is LNHNV and CDR2 is YYDKDF (reference sequence). The length of the CDR3 is 13 residues. CDR3 loop: CATSRDGGSPLHF. The DNA for the CDR3 is TGTGCCACCAGCAGAGATGGGGGTTCACCCCTCCACTTT.

Remarks on this clonotype: At one boundary the junction diverges from the germline segment, which might be a read error. The genes are TRBV10-3 and TRBJ2-2, with D possibly being TRBD2 (6 bases). This CDR3 region has 16 residues. Germline assignment: CDR1 ENHRY and CDR2 SYGVKD. The CDR3 loop reads CASSFVGVGSTGELFF. The CDR3 nucleotides are TGTGCCAGCAGTTTCGTCGGAGTCGGGAGCACCGGGGAGCTGTTTTTT.

This clonotype was recorded a few times. The J gene is TRBJ2-2, the V gene TRBV7-3; 9 bases are a match to TRBD1. Losses at the gene ends were 4 bases for V and 1 base for J; bases not matched to a gene: 4. This CDR3 contains 16 residues. The germline V gene encodes CDR1 SGHTA and CDR2 FQGTGA. The CDR3 sequence: CASSSPGQGNTGELFF. The CDR3 DNA follows: TGTGCCAGCAGCTCGCCGGGACAGGGGAACACCGGGGAGCTGTTTTTT.